This T cell receptor (beta chain) appears in the sequencing data of a study of T cells in Graves' hyperthyroidism and ophthalmopathy. It was RNA transcripts that yielded the amplified TCR beta CDR3 regions. HTBI primers were used for first-round RT-PCR of the TCR CDR3. MiXCR, applied by TCRdb to the multiplex PCR reads, yields one record per CDR3 protein. The sample includes 300,000 to 450,000 distinct CDR3 sequences, 25% of them seen just once. CDR1 DFQATT and CDR2 SNEGSKA come from the germline V gene (reference sequence). There are 14 residues in the CDR3. J lost 6 bases, V lost 2 bases, and 7 bases had no gene match. Diagnosis of hyperthyroidism was new in patients aged 18 to 65, and its duration was under 2 months. This clonotype has ten or more counts.

Sequenced: blood. The origin of this receptor is a man in his forties or fifties with Graves' hyperthyroidism. The gene calls are TRBV20-1 and TRBJ2-1; 7 nucleotides line up with TRBD2. The CDR3 sequence is CSARSRTSFNEQFF. The CDR3 nucleotides read TGCAGTGCTAGAAGTCGGACTAGTTTCAATGAGCAGTTCTTC.